The present entry profiles one TCR beta chain with its context. This clonotype was detected ten times or more. Its specific antigen is unknown. Base qualities were left out, and no much larger clone turns up one base away. This sample is part of a study of identical twins (dated by TCRdb to about 2016). Study-wide context: TCR alpha and beta repertoires from monozygotic twins, unrelated adults of various ages and cord blood were deep-sequenced to test whether fetal clonotypes persist. To rule out contamination, replicate twin experiments were performed at different times with different library preparation protocols. What the research found in general, with its limitations: A weaker excess of twin sharing was found in beta out-of-frame sequences because the signal-to-noise ratio was lowered by fewer shared sequences. Because the same donors could not be followed over many years, the conclusions relied on cross-sectional statistical analysis. Zero-insertion analyses could be partly confounded by invariant T cells such as MAIT and iNKT, though diverse VJ usage argued against such confounding for most clonotypes. In monozygotic twins, out-of-frame TCR alpha sharing was systematically underestimated by recombination models, although the models agreed with sharing between unrelated individuals. Abundant cord blood beta clonotypes had fewer insertions, young adult naive repertoires showed a similar but weaker trend, and memory repertoires showed no such trend. Compared with coincidental sharing between unrelated individuals, out-of-frame TCR alpha sequences shared between twins had an excess of sequences with low generation probability.

The CDR3 measures 15 amino acids from cysteine to phenylalanine. The DNA shown is the 45-base CDR3, in frame from base 1. V trim: 2 bases; J trim: 2 bases; unmatched bases: 4. For CDR1 and CDR2, the germline V gene (reference sequence) lists SGHKS and YYEKEE. Every donor in the study was a healthy Caucasian. Three pairs of female monozygotic twins, all aged about 18 to 30 years, were included in the twin cohort. Peripheral blood mononuclear cells were the source from which RNA for the TCR libraries was isolated. The library was produced with 5' RACE. The sequencer listed for this sample is Illumina HiSeq 2000. A universal primer binding site was added through template switching, and the final cDNA carried a unique molecular identifier so that TCR cDNA molecules could be counted accurately. Specific primers in the conserved constant-segment region were used to synthesize first-strand cDNA for TCR alpha and beta chains. Each cDNA library was double barcoded, with a SMART-Mk sample barcode plus Illumina barcodes, to control for contamination. TruSeq adapter sequences and Illumina sample barcodes were added in two successive PCR steps. The TCR alpha and beta cDNA libraries were sequenced on the Illumina HiSeq platform using custom primers. The paper's processing steps were these. Unique molecular identifiers were extracted from raw reads with MiGEC, and CDR3 positions were determined with MiXCR. For each individual, recombination models were inferred using an EM algorithm with the repgenHMM and IGoR tools. The analysis of shared clonotypes was done with the tcR package in R, with sharing normalized by the product of cloneset sizes. To study raw recombination free of thymic and clonal selection effects, out-of-frame nonproductive sequences were analyzed. TCRdb reprocessing: public reads trimmed at Q25 with fastp, clones called with MiXCR, in-frame beta chains kept. Identical CDR3 proteins give one entry, which carries the most common genes and DNA. Here the V and J calls rest on TCRdb's processing, not on the authors' analysis. This sample lists around 650,000 distinct CDR3 sequences; about 7.6% were detected once. Of the sample, 1.6% falls within the top ten clones.

The sample was also linked to a second study, of yellow fever vaccine responses in identical twins. As that second paper reports: According to the authors, the vaccine-induced T cell response in identical twins seemed to be partly convergent and partly specific to each individual. Focusing on identical twins, the study followed the T cell clones that responded to the vaccine, and did so with precision.

The sequence joins TRBV5-5 to TRBJ2-5; TRBD1 matches 9 bases in the middle. Sequences were obtained from PBMCs. The sequence derives from a woman aged 18 to 35 in good health. The CDR3 region: CASSFGTGIQETQYF. The nucleotides read TGTGCCAGCAGCTTCGGGACAGGGATACAAGAGACCCAGTACTTC.